Below are 23 T cell receptor beta chains sequenced from a single sample in a study of molecular identifiers for immune sequencing clone quantification. Via MiXCR, TCRdb re-called the PCR reads, giving one row per CDR3 protein. The sample yields roughly 100,000 distinct CDR3 sequences, 30% to 45% seen once. Input material: naive CD8+ T cells from blood, with Jurkat cell RNA spiked in. Sample subset: FACS-sorted CD8+CD4-CCR7+CD45RA+ naive T cells. These receptors were obtained from a human donor in good health. Some libraries in this study had Jurkat cell RNA spiked in.

This clonotype came up a few times. The CDR3 region is CASSDREGSSSYEQYF. As DNA, the CDR3 is TGTGCCAGCAGCGACCGGGAGGGAAGCTCCTCATACGAGCAGTACTTC. This sequence joins TRBV9 and TRBJ2-7; 8 bases line up with TRBD2. The CDR3 covers 16 residues. V lost 3 bases and J lost 4; bases outside the gene matches: 12. Germline V lookup: CDR1 SGDLS, CDR2 YYNGEE.

This clonotype was counted a few times. The rearrangement links TRBV5-1 to TRBJ1-1; a possible D gene is TRBD1 (6 bases). The germline V gene encodes CDR1 SGHRS and CDR2 YFSETQ. CDR3 length equals 13 residues. V was cut by 6 bases and J by 4 bases, with 13 bases left in between. The CDR3 region is CASTTAGATEAFF. The DNA of the CDR3 is TGCGCCAGCACCACGGCGGGGGCCACTGAAGCTTTCTTT. Based on the CDR3 plus reference TRBV5-1 and TRBJ1-1, the full variable domain is KAGVTQTPRYLIKTRGQQVTLSCSPISGHRSVSWYQQTPGQGLQFLFEYFSETQRNKGNFPGRFSGRQFSNSRSEMNVSTLELGDSALYLCASTTAGATEAFFGQGTRLTVV.

This clonotype was detected a few times. This chain connects TRBV11-1 to TRBJ2-3; D possibly corresponds to TRBD2 (6 bases). Looked up from germline, CDR1 is SGHAT and CDR2 is FQDESV (reference sequence). The CDR3 spans 16 residues. V shed 2 bases and J shed 2 bases, with 14 bases lying between them. CDR3 region: CASSLYRERLTDTQYF. The CDR3 DNA reads as TGTGCCAGCAGCTTATATCGGGAGAGGCTCACAGATACGCAGTATTTT.

Remarks on this clonotype: Germline and junction disagree at one end, which may indicate a read error. The CDR3 bases are TGTGCCACCAGTGATTTCCACAGGGGGCAGGGCACCGGGGAGCTGGTTTTT. This translates into CATSDFHRGQGTGELVF. The chain uses TRBV24-1 and TRBJ2-2; TRBD1 agrees at 9 bases. Germline V CDR1 and CDR2: KGHDR, SFDVKD. The CDR3 runs 17 residues.

This clonotype was seen more than once but under ten times. The chain carries TRBV4-2 and TRBJ2-1; the match to TRBD2 covers 7 bases. Per the germline V gene, CDR1 is LGHNA and CDR2 is YNFKEQ. Unmatched junction bases numbered 0, after V lost 1 base and J lost 0 bases. This CDR3 is built from 15 residues. CDR3 in amino acids: CASSQVAGSYNEQFF. DNA for the CDR3: TGTGCCAGCAGCCAAGTAGCGGGCTCCTACAATGAGCAGTTCTTC.

This clonotype has more than one count but fewer than ten. This sequence joins TRBV28 and TRBJ2-5; 7 bases map to TRBD2. CDR1 and CDR2 (germline): MDHEN, SYDVKM. The CDR3 loop spans 14 amino acids. J lost 9 bases, V lost 6 bases, and 13 bases had no gene match. The CDR3 loop reads CASSPQAYRGAQYF. In DNA form, the CDR3 reads TGTGCCAGCAGCCCACAAGCCTACCGGGGGGCCCAGTACTTC.

The genes are TRBV3-1 and TRBJ2-7, with D unclear. Looked up from germline, CDR1 is LGHDT and CDR2 is YNNKEL (reference sequence). Deletions cut 6 bases from V and 3 bases from J, with 6 bases between. The CDR3 consists of 11 residues. CDR3 amino acids: CASSLFYEQYF. The CDR3 region has the DNA TGTGCCAGCAGTCTATTCTACGAGCAGTACTTC.

This clonotype was observed once. This sequence joins TRBV19 and TRBJ2-3, with D unresolved. Germline lookup yields CDR1 LNHDA and CDR2 SQIVND (reference sequence). The CDR3 loop spans 12 amino acids. V dropped 8 bases and J dropped 3 bases, with 9 bases sitting between them. In nucleotides, the CDR3 is TGTGCCAGTTGTGTGGGTACAGATACGCAGTATTTT. Amino acids: CASCVGTDTQYF.

Details on this clonotype: Mismatch with germline at one junction end may stem from a read error. The chain carries TRBV12-3 or TRBV12-4 and TRBJ2-2; 7 bases line up with TRBD1. The length of the CDR3 is 15 residues. CDR3 protein: CASSALQGNTGEPFF. In DNA, the CDR3 is TGTGCCAGCAGCGCCTTACAGGGGAACACCGGGGAGCCGTTTTTT.

For this clonotype: A read error is possible here, since a much larger clone lies one base away. This CDR3 is missing its conserved last phenylalanine or tryptophan, likely due to a read error. The chain links TRBV7-2 to TRBJ2-7; D gene ambiguous. Germline V lookup: CDR1 SGHTA, CDR2 FQGNSA. Trimming cost V 3 bases and J 3 bases, with 9 bases left between them. CDR3 length: 13 amino acids. The CDR3: CASSLPWGYEQYY. The CDR3 coding sequence is TGTGCCAGCAGCTTGCCCTGGGGCTACGAGCAGTACTAC.

Turning to this clonotype: At one end the junction does not follow the germline gene, possibly because of a read error. V gene TRBV27 combines with J gene TRBJ2-3; the D is unclear. The CDR3 runs to 13 residues. Germline V gives CDR1 MNHEY, CDR2 SMNVEV (reference sequence). The CDR3 sequence is CASSPRLTDTQNF. The DNA for the CDR3 is TGTGCCAGCAGTCCCAGGCTCACAGATACGCAGAATTTT.

This clonotype was observed at least ten times. CDR3 sequence: CASSREETQYF. The DNA for the CDR3 is TGTGCCAGCAGCCGAGAAGAGACCCAGTACTTC. This chain joins TRBV12-3 or TRBV12-4 and TRBJ2-5; D call uncertain. Trimming left V 6 bases short and J 3 bases short, with 5 bases between. The CDR3 contains 11 residues.

This clonotype appeared once. One base away lies a much larger clone, so this may be a sequencing read error. The chain recombines TRBV13 with TRBJ2-5; TRBD1 matches 7 bases. Gene TRBJ2-1 matches the end of the DNA better, so the J call may be wrong. Germline V gene sequence: CDR1 PRHDT, CDR2 FYEKMQ (reference sequence). The CDR3 sequence is 15 residues long. CDR3 in DNA: TGTGCCAGCAGCACCCCGGGACAGTCCGCCGAGACCCAGTTCTTC. Amino acid sequence: CASSTPGQSAETQFF.

Concerning this clonotype itself: One base away lies a much larger clone, so this may be a sequencing read error. The CDR3: CASSEATGRGTDTRYF. The CDR3 DNA follows: TGTGCCAGCAGTGAAGCGACAGGGAGAGGCACAGATACGCGGTATTTT. The chain has TRBV2 and TRBJ2-3, with 7 nucleotides matching TRBD1. This CDR3 contains 16 residues. Germline lookup yields CDR1 SNHLY and CDR2 FYNNEI.

This clonotype showed up just a few times. The V call is TRBV7-2, the J call TRBJ2-7, with 8 bases that match TRBD2. V shed 5 bases, J shed 1 base, and the junction held 4 bases outside the gene matches. CDR1 and CDR2 (germline): SGHTA, FQGNSA. The CDR3 length is 14 residues. The CDR3: CASSRAGASYEQYF. CDR3 coding DNA: TGTGCCAGCAGCCGAGCGGGGGCTTCCTACGAGCAGTACTTC.

This clonotype has only one observation. V gene TRBV9 combines with J gene TRBJ1-1; weak D call: TRBD1 (5 bases). CDR1 is SGDLS, CDR2 YYNGEE, per germline. Deletions cut 7 bases from V and 4 bases from J, with 17 bases between. CDR3 length: 14 residues. CDR3 sequence reads: CASGPRGRATEAFF. The CDR3 DNA is TGTGCCAGCGGCCCCCGGGGGAGGGCCACTGAAGCTTTCTTT.

This clonotype was observed a few times. The J gene is TRBJ2-3, the V gene TRBV15; 7 positions agree with TRBD2. The V and J ends lost 5 bases and 0 bases, in that order; junction bases with no gene match: 11. The CDR3 sequence is 17 residues long. The germline gives CDR1 LNHNV, CDR2 YYDKDF (reference sequence). CDR3 loop: CATSGGGSTFSTDTQYF. The CDR3 DNA reads TGTGCCACCAGCGGGGGGGGGAGCACCTTTAGCACAGATACGCAGTATTTT.

The chain is built from TRBV19 and TRBJ2-3, with 7 bases matching TRBD1. The CDR3 consists of 15 residues. Trimming took 8 bases from V and 2 from J; bases not matched to a gene: 10. CDR1 and CDR2 from the germline V gene are LNHDA and SQIVND (reference sequence). In DNA form, the CDR3 reads TGTGCCAGTCTCTCAAACAGGGGCCACACAGATACGCAGTATTTT. Translated: CASLSNRGHTDTQYF.

V usage is TRBV5-1 and J usage is TRBJ2-7; no clear D. Trimming removed 0 bases from V and 3 bases from J, with 10 bases in between. The CDR3 loop spans 14 amino acids. Germline loops: CDR1 SGHRS, CDR2 YFSETQ. The CDR3 DNA follows: TGCGCCAGCAGCTTGGAGTCAGACTTCTACGAGCAGTACTTC. This sequence encodes CASSLESDFYEQYF.

The gene calls are TRBV6-1 and TRBJ2-5; D perhaps matches TRBD2 (7 bases). Germline assignment: CDR1 MNHNS and CDR2 SASEGT. CDR3 length equals 15 residues. V was trimmed by 2 bases and J by 5 bases, leaving 15 bases between them. The CDR3 nucleotides are TGTGCCAGCAGTGAAAGGGAGGGGGGGAGTGAGACCCAGTACTTC. Translating it yields CASSEREGGSETQYF.

As for this clonotype: One junction end disagrees with the germline gene, perhaps due to a read error. This sequence joins TRBV11-2 and TRBJ1-1, with D unresolved. Germline values: CDR1 SGHAT, CDR2 FQNNGV. This CDR3 is 15 amino acids long. DNA of the CDR3: TGTGCCAGCAGCTTAAACCCAGGATTGACCGCTGAAGCCTTCTTT. It translates to CASSLNPGLTAEAFF.

On this clonotype itself: The junction departs from the called germline gene at one end, perhaps through a read error. The rearrangement uses TRBV7-9 and TRBJ1-1; D unresolved. Germline assignment: CDR1 SEHNR and CDR2 FQNEAQ (reference sequence). This CDR3 spans 12 amino acids. CDR3 amino acids: CASSLAGPDAFF. DNA of the CDR3: TGTGCCAGCAGCTTAGCCGGCCCTGACGCTTTCTTT.

Points on this clonotype: A much larger clone lies a single base off, so this may be a read error. The J gene is TRBJ2-3, the V gene TRBV7-8, with 12 bases aligning to TRBD2. The CDR3 runs 18 residues. Per the germline V gene, CDR1 is SGHVS and CDR2 is FQNEAQ. CDR3 protein: CASSLAPPTSGRTDTQYF. The CDR3 nucleotides are TGTGCCAGCAGCCTAGCCCCCCCGACTAGCGGGAGAACAGATACGCAGTATTTT.